Detailed here is one T cell receptor (beta chain). This clonotype appeared many times. What this receptor recognizes is not known. Base qualities are missing; no much larger clone stands one base away. cDNA was synthesized by template-switch 5'RACE using a primer with a 10-nucleotide random unique molecular identifier that tagged each TCR transcript. Every sequencing run yielded over 170 million TCR-beta sequences covering 15-18 subjects. Total RNA was extracted with the RNeasy kit. The KAPA Real-time Library Amplification kit was used to amplify TCR-beta VDJ regions with primers targeting the TCR constant region and the 5'RACE anchor. Sample indexes and Illumina adaptors were added in a first PCR, and a second PCR then increased library yield. After Ampure bead purification, the TCR product of roughly 650 bp was size-selected on a 2% E-gel SizeSelection system. Before pooling, library quality was checked on a Bioanalyzer, concentration was measured with Qubit, and libraries were quantified with the Kapa Library Quantification kit. Libraries were sequenced paired-end 2 x 150 bp on an Illumina HiSeq 2500. To increase sequence diversity, about 25-31% phiX was spiked into each library pool. Processing in the source paper ran as follows. The UMI-based MiGEC pipeline processed quality-filtered reads and removed over 75% of raw TCR sequences during error correction. IMGT germline references were used for aligning VDJ genes, and each clonotype was defined as a unique CDR3 amino acid sequence together with its V-J genes. VDJtools evaluated clonal expansion, Shannon diversity and CDR3 relatedness (CalcPairwiseDistances, ClusterSamples); CLCbio workbench built phylogenetic trees. Expanded clones were defined as having at least 8 unique UMIs, based on coefficient-of-variation modelling across technical triplicates. The public reads were quality trimmed at Q25 with fastp and then assembled into clones with MiXCR by TCRdb, keeping productive beta chains. Every entry covers one CDR3 protein and lists the most common genes and DNA from its rows. Here the V and J calls rest on TCRdb's processing, not on the authors' analysis. The sample table contains approximately 74,000 distinct CDR3 sequences; only one count was recorded for about 9% of them. The ten most abundant clones make up about 1.7% of the sample.

The source of the sample is a study of neurological immune-mediated disorders (dated by TCRdb to the late 2010s). Regarding the study in general: The study compared peripheral blood TCR-beta repertoires of HTLV-I-associated myelopathy (HAM/TSP) patients, multiple sclerosis patients and healthy controls using UMI-based sequencing. Longitudinal samples, technical triplicates and paired sorted CD4+ and CD8+ T-cell subsets, alongside PBMC samples, were included among the approximately 110 TCR-beta libraries. Of the approximately 68 subjects in the cohort, about 14 were HAM/TSP patients, roughly 35 were multiple sclerosis patients, and about 20 were healthy controls. What the authors observed across the whole study: TCR clonal expansion was greatest in HAM/TSP patients and smallest in MS patients, who ranked below even healthy controls. Across subjects, expanded clones never shared an identical CDR3 amino acid sequence, which suggests that the TCR-beta repertoires in every group were private.

Healthy controls were blood bank volunteers in Maryland, USA. Libraries from unsorted PBMCs were made from 2 million PBMCs kept in RNAlater at -80 degrees C until RNA extraction. Peripheral blood was subjected to Ficoll-Hypaque density gradient centrifugation to isolate PBMCs, which were then cryopreserved in liquid nitrogen. Sequenced: PBMCs. The TCR was taken from a man aged 50-60 years in good health.

DNA sequence: TGCAGCGTCCTTCCGGCTAACACTGAAGCTTTCTTT. Its protein product is CSVLPANTEAFF. The receptor chain draws on TRBV29-1 and TRBJ1-1, with the D gene too uncertain to name. V gives up 6 bases and J gives up 2 bases, and the segment between their germline ends measures 10 bases. There are 12 amino acids in the CDR3, from cysteine to phenylalanine inclusive. The retained sequence is limited to the CDR3, 36 bases, with the frame set at the first base. The germline V gene supplies CDR1 SQVTM and CDR2 ANQGSEA.